Listed below are T cell receptor beta chains from one sample, sequenced in a study of blood T cells in healthy people across ages. TCRdb reanalysed the 5' RACE reads using MiXCR and keeps one entry per CDR3 protein. The repertoire holds roughly 1.5 million distinct CDR3 sequences, with approximately 43% as singletons. The sample comprised blood. The receptors come from a woman aged 18-35 years in good health. CDR3s include the opening cysteine and the closing phenylalanine or tryptophan. A D gene is named only where the DNA matches it firmly. Clone size is not always given. Where it is, it says once, few, many or a class for expanded clones.

V gene: TRBV20-1; J gene: TRBJ2-3; clone size: few; D gene: NA; CDR3 protein: CSAGTGTDTQYF; CDR3 DNA: TGCAGTGCCGGGACTGGCACAGATACGCAGTATTTT
V gene: TRBV2; J gene: TRBJ1-1; clone size: few; D gene: NA; CDR3 protein: CASSDRGRWTEAFF; CDR3 DNA: TGTGCCAGCAGTGATAGGGGACGCTGGACTGAAGCTTTCTTT
V gene: TRBV30; J gene: TRBJ2-1; clone size: few; D gene: TRBD1; CDR3 protein: CAWSVRGQGGNEQFF; CDR3 DNA: TGTGCCTGGAGTGTTAGGGGACAGGGGGGGAATGAGCAGTTCTTC
V gene: TRBV4-2; J gene: TRBJ2-7; clone size: NA; D gene: NA; CDR3 protein: CASSQENTNYEQYF; CDR3 DNA: TGTGCCAGCAGCCAAGAAAACACAAACTACGAGCAGTACTTC
V gene: TRBV15; J gene: TRBJ1-5; clone size: few; D gene: NA; CDR3 protein: CATKRDRTNQPQHF; CDR3 DNA: TGTGCCACCAAACGGGACCGTACGAATCAGCCCCAGCATTTT
V gene: TRBV3-1; J gene: TRBJ1-2; clone size: NA; D gene: NA; CDR3 protein: CASSQVRGRGTYGYTF; CDR3 DNA: TGTGCCAGCAGCCAAGTTCGAGGGCGCGGGACCTATGGCTACACCTTC
V gene: TRBV6-5; J gene: TRBJ2-5; clone size: NA; D gene: TRBD2; CDR3 protein: CASRYTGGPRTQYF; CDR3 DNA: TGTGCCAGCAGGTATACGGGGGGGCCTAGGACCCAGTACTTC
V gene: TRBV7-9; J gene: TRBJ2-1; clone size: few; D gene: NA; CDR3 protein: CASSFVVRGDNEQFF; CDR3 DNA: TGTGCCAGCAGCTTCGTCGTACGGGGAGACAATGAGCAGTTCTTC
V gene: TRBV3-1; J gene: TRBJ1-1; clone size: NA; D gene: TRBD1; CDR3 protein: CASSLPPGQGPFEAFF; CDR3 DNA: TGTGCCAGCAGCCTACCTCCAGGACAGGGGCCGTTTGAAGCTTTCTTT
V gene: TRBV29-1; J gene: TRBJ1-1; clone size: NA; D gene: NA; CDR3 protein: CSVVKGGNTEAFF; CDR3 DNA: TGCAGCGTTGTCAAAGGGGGGAACACTGAAGCTTTCTTT
V gene: TRBV29-1; J gene: TRBJ2-3; clone size: NA; D gene: NA; CDR3 protein: CSVEGEAGADTQYF; CDR3 DNA: TGCAGCGTTGAAGGGGAGGCAGGCGCAGATACGCAGTATTTT
V gene: TRBV10-3; J gene: TRBJ1-5; clone size: NA; D gene: NA; CDR3 protein: CAISGGDQPRHF; CDR3 DNA: TGTGCCATCAGTGGTGGGGATCAGCCCCGGCATTTT
V gene: TRBV20-1; J gene: TRBJ1-1; clone size: few; D gene: TRBD1; CDR3 protein: CSAAGGQLDAFF; CDR3 DNA: TGCAGTGCGGCAGGGGGGCAATTGGACGCTTTCTTT
V gene: TRBV10-1; J gene: TRBJ2-3; clone size: few; D gene: NA; CDR3 protein: CASSSSQGDTQYF; CDR3 DNA: TGCGCCAGCAGCAGCTCGCAGGGAGATACGCAGTATTTT
V gene: TRBV19; J gene: TRBJ1-5; clone size: NA; D gene: TRBD1; CDR3 protein: CASLVAWDRGSQPQHF; CDR3 DNA: TGTGCCAGTCTCGTAGCATGGGACAGGGGGTCTCAGCCCCAGCATTTT
V gene: TRBV28; J gene: TRBJ2-1; clone size: many; D gene: TRBD2; CDR3 protein: CASSSTFSGPNEQFF; CDR3 DNA: TGTGCCAGCAGTTCTACTTTTAGCGGGCCTAATGAGCAGTTCTTC
V gene: TRBV4-1; J gene: TRBJ1-1; clone size: NA; D gene: NA; CDR3 protein: CASIPTWGNTEAFF; CDR3 DNA: TGCGCCAGCATCCCTACTTGGGGGAACACTGAAGCTTTCTTT
V gene: TRBV20-1; J gene: TRBJ2-6; clone size: NA; D gene: NA; CDR3 protein: CSARDSGRVLGANVLTF; CDR3 DNA: TGCAGTGCTAGAGATTCTGGGAGAGTCCTCGGGGCCAACGTCCTGACTTTC
V gene: TRBV10-3; J gene: TRBJ2-3; clone size: NA; D gene: TRBD2; CDR3 protein: CAISDLAGTTDTQYF; CDR3 DNA: TGTGCCATCAGTGATCTAGCGGGGACCACAGATACGCAGTATTTT
V gene: TRBV15; J gene: TRBJ2-1; clone size: NA; D gene: TRBD2; CDR3 protein: CATSGSRTSRSNEQFF; CDR3 DNA: TGTGCCACCAGCGGATCTCGGACTAGCAGGTCCAATGAGCAGTTCTTC
V gene: TRBV7-2; J gene: TRBJ1-1; clone size: few; D gene: NA; CDR3 protein: CASRGSEAFF; CDR3 DNA: TGTGCCAGCAGGGGGTCTGAAGCTTTCTTT
V gene: TRBV4-2; J gene: TRBJ1-4; clone size: few; D gene: NA; CDR3 protein: CASSQVTRGIANEKLFF; CDR3 DNA: TGTGCCAGCAGCCAAGTCACGCGGGGTATTGCTAATGAAAAACTGTTTTTT
V gene: TRBV20-1; J gene: TRBJ2-2; clone size: NA; D gene: NA; CDR3 protein: CSARVAGGELFF; CDR3 DNA: TGCAGTGCTAGAGTGGCGGGCGGGGAGCTGTTTTTT